Reported below is one TCR beta chain. The sample comes from a study of blood T cell repertoires in COVID-19. Clones were sequenced by immunoSEQ multiplex PCR, and TCRdb holds only the in-frame ones, with some missing. The repertoire holds around 57,000 clones, with about 87% as singletons. V shed 4 bases and J 2 bases; nucleotides not matched to a gene: 3. This CDR3 has 15 residues. The germline CDR1 and CDR2 sequences are SEHNR and FQNEAQ (reference sequence). Specimen: peripheral blood. This chain connects TRBV7-9 to TRBJ1-5; 9 nucleotides align to TRBD1. The TCR comes from a human donor with active COVID-19. The donor label of this sample is uncertain. CDR3 in DNA: TGTGCCAGCAGCTGGGGACAGGGAGGCAATCAGCCCCAGCATTTT. Its protein product is CASSWGQGGNQPQHF.